The T cell receptor (beta chain) described here comes from a study of T-cell reconstitution after alpha-beta-depleted transplantation in children. Germline V lookup: CDR1 MNHEY, CDR2 SVGEGT. Germline trimming cut 2 bases from V and 4 bases from J; bases unmatched to any gene: 6. CDR3 size: 17 residues. Library preparation (for TCRbeta) was performed with unique molecular identifiers. Each CDR3 protein gets one entry after TCRdb re-called the PCR reads with MiXCR. Of over 300,000 distinct CDR3 sequences listed, 10% are singletons. The chain recombines TRBV6-2 or TRBV6-3 with TRBJ2-1, with 12 nucleotides matching TRBD2. The clonotype was recovered from a human donor who donated a stem cell graft to a child with acute lymphoblastic leukemia. The sequences come from PBMCs from the stem cell graft donor, collected from the stem cell graft. For the CDR3, the DNA is TGTGCCAGCAGTTACGCCCAAGGACTAGCGGGATACAATGAGCAGTTCTTC. Translating it yields CASSYAQGLAGYNEQFF.